What follows are 13 T cell receptor beta chains derived from one specimen sequenced in a study of T cell responses to AZD1222 COVID-19 vaccine. Some clones are missing from TCRdb's copy, which holds only in-frame ones; the method was immunoSEQ multiplex PCR. The table shows some 85,000 clones, with roughly 87% occurring only once. The sequencing here drew on peripheral blood, taken on day 0 of AZD1222 vaccination. These receptors originate from an adult in good health.

The rearrangement links TRBV6-1 to TRBJ1-5; no firm D call. The length of the CDR3 is 14 residues. CDR1 and CDR2 from the germline V gene are MNHNS and SASEGT. Trimming stripped 1 base from V and 5 bases from J, with 9 bases between. The CDR3 coding sequence is TGTGCCAGCAGTGAAGGGGGTCTGGATCAGCCCCAGCATTTT. Protein sequence: CASSEGGLDQPQHF.

The chain combines TRBV19 with TRBJ1-1; a possible D gene is TRBD1 (5 bases). V was shortened by 3 bases and J by 4 bases, with 6 bases between the two germline ends. Germline V gene lookup returns CDR1 LNHDA and CDR2 SQIVND (reference sequence). CDR3 size: 12 residues. Written as DNA, the CDR3 is TGTGCCAGTAGTATGAGGGGCACTGAAGCTTTCTTT. Protein product: CASSMRGTEAFF.

V is TRBV6-5 and J is TRBJ2-2; 9 positions agree with TRBD1. The CDR3 sequence is 15 residues long. Trimming took 5 bases from V and 5 from J; bases not matched to a gene: 6. CDR1 and CDR2 (germline): MNHEY, SVGAGI. The CDR3 is CASSQQQGATGELFF. DNA of the CDR3: TGTGCCAGCAGTCAGCAACAGGGGGCTACCGGGGAGCTGTTTTTT.

The V call is TRBV5-1, the J call TRBJ1-3; perhaps TRBD1 as D (5 bases). The CDR3 contains 16 residues. Trimming left V 2 bases short and J 2 bases short, with 14 bases between. Germline V gives CDR1 SGHRS, CDR2 YFSETQ. CDR3 region: CASSFLGRGAGNTIYF. The CDR3 coding sequence is TGCGCCAGCAGCTTCCTGGGAAGGGGAGCTGGAAACACCATATATTTT.

This clone appeared a single time. V usage is TRBV2 and J usage is TRBJ2-3; 8 bases line up with TRBD2. CDR3 length: 13 residues. J gave up 2 bases and V 6 bases, and 1 base lay outside the gene matches. Germline CDR1 and CDR2: SNHLY and FYNNEI. CDR3 protein: CASRLADTDTQYF. DNA for the CDR3: TGTGCCAGCAGACTAGCGGACACAGATACGCAGTATTTT. Supplemented by reference TRBV2 and TRBJ2-3, the full variable domain reads EPEVTQTPSHQVTQMGQEVILRCVPISNHLYFYWYRQILGQKVEFLVSFYNNEISEKSEIFDDQFSVERPDGSNFTLKIRSTKLEDSAMYFCASRLADTDTQYFGPGTRLTVL.

The gene calls are TRBV7-9 and TRBJ1-5, with D tentatively TRBD1 (6 bases). V lost 5 bases and J lost 5, with 13 bases in between. The CDR3 is made up of 14 amino acids. CDR1 is SEHNR and CDR2 is FQNEAQ in the germline V gene (reference sequence). CDR3 in DNA: TGTGCCAGCAGCACCACAGGGTTGTATCAGCCCCAGCATTTT. Protein: CASSTTGLYQPQHF.

The V gene is TRBV7-9, the J gene TRBJ2-7; TRBD2 agrees at 9 bases. Germline values: CDR1 SEHNR, CDR2 FQNEAQ (reference sequence). V was pared by 5 bases and J by 8 bases, with 10 bases of the junction left unmatched. This CDR3 spans 14 amino acids. Written as DNA, the CDR3 is TGTGCCAGCAGCCACATTATAGCGGGAGAAAAGCAGTACTTC. It yields the protein CASSHIIAGEKQYF.

V usage is TRBV6-2 or TRBV6-3 and J usage is TRBJ2-1; TRBD2 aligns across 12 bases. The germline CDR1 and CDR2 sequences are MNHEY and SVGEGT. The CDR3 totals 17 residues. V was pared by 4 bases and J by 4 bases, with 8 bases of the junction left unmatched. The CDR3 is CASSSRTSGTLYNEQFF. The CDR3 coding sequence is TGTGCCAGCAGTTCCAGGACTAGCGGGACCCTTTACAATGAGCAGTTCTTC.

The chain couples TRBV27 to TRBJ2-7, with 7 bases fitting TRBD2. Germline V gene sequence: CDR1 MNHEY, CDR2 SMNVEV (reference sequence). With 8 bases clipped from V and 4 bases from J, the junction kept 14 bases outside the gene matches. CDR3 length equals 15 residues. Written as DNA, the CDR3 is TGTGCCAGCGGAGTTATTCCAGCGGGACGGTACGAGCAGTACTTC. Its protein product is CASGVIPAGRYEQYF.

This clone appeared once. The CDR3 loop is CASSLGGYNEQFF. CDR3 sequence (DNA): TGTGCCAGCAGTCTTGGAGGATACAATGAGCAGTTCTTC. The V gene is TRBV12-3 or TRBV12-4, the J gene TRBJ2-1, with D perhaps matching TRBD2 (5 bases). The CDR3 has 13 amino acids. V was pared by 5 bases and J by 4 bases, with 9 bases between.

In this sample, this clone turned up once. The chain employs TRBV29-1 and TRBJ1-1; 10 bases align to TRBD1. The CDR3 is 14 amino acids. Germline CDR1 reads SQVTM; CDR2 reads ANQGSEA. Trimming at V came to 2 bases and at J to 4 bases, leaving 4 bases not matched to a gene. CDR3 protein: CSVESGTGATEAFF. The CDR3 nucleotides read TGCAGCGTTGAATCCGGGACAGGGGCCACTGAAGCTTTCTTT.

V and J are TRBV7-6 and TRBJ2-3; 13 bases are a match to TRBD2. J was trimmed by 3 bases and V by 5 bases; bases with no gene match: 14. Looked up from germline, CDR1 is SGHVS and CDR2 is FNYEAQ. The CDR3 has 19 amino acids. The CDR3 is CASSTPRTSGSWETDTQYF. CDR3 bases: TGTGCCAGCAGCACGCCACGGACTAGCGGGAGCTGGGAGACAGATACGCAGTATTTT.

The V and J genes are TRBV6-2 or TRBV6-3 and TRBJ1-1; a possible D gene is TRBD1 (6 bases). V dropped 6 bases and J dropped 6 bases, with 14 bases sitting between them. The CDR3 is made up of 13 amino acids. Germline V gene data show CDR1 as MNHEY and CDR2 as SVGEGT. The CDR3 reads CASSSSRTAEAFF. Written as DNA, the CDR3 is TGTGCCAGCAGCAGTAGCCGGACAGCTGAAGCTTTCTTT.